The 31 T cell receptor beta chains below all came from one sample that was sequenced in a study of T cells and copy number aberrations in small-cell lung cancer. The table came from immunoSEQ multiplex PCR; TCRdb's copy has only in-frame clones and leaves some out. The table has thousands of clones, 82% seen once; the top ten hold 4% to 6.5%. Material: normal tissue next to the tumor. These receptors all come from a man in his forties or fifties with small cell lung cancer.

The chain joins TRBV30 to TRBJ1-1; D unclear. The CDR3 extends over 11 amino acids. V dropped 4 bases and J dropped 4 bases, with 7 bases sitting between them. Per germline, CDR1 GTSNPN and CDR2 SVGIG (reference sequence). This CDR3 is CAWKWGTEAFF. CDR3 DNA: TGTGCCTGGAAATGGGGCACTGAAGCTTTCTTT.

The J gene is TRBJ2-7, the V gene TRBV27; D call uncertain. CDR1 MNHEY and CDR2 SMNVEV come from the germline V gene (reference sequence). V dropped 3 bases and J dropped 1 base, with 7 bases sitting between them. The CDR3 is 13 residues long. The CDR3 coding sequence is TGTGCCAGCAGTTTTCCGAATTCCTACGAGCAGTACTTC. It encodes CASSFPNSYEQYF.

The rearrangement links TRBV30 to TRBJ2-3; weak D call: TRBD2 (6 bases). The CDR3 has 15 residues. CDR1 is GTSNPN and CDR2 is SVGIG in the germline V gene (reference sequence). The V gene lost 0 bases and the J gene lost 0 bases, with 10 bases spanning the gap. CDR3 DNA: TGTGCCTGGAGTGTTTGGCGGGATAGCACAGATACGCAGTATTTT. Protein product: CAWSVWRDSTDTQYF.

The CDR3 region is CASRGTDHQRGYGYTF. Written as DNA, the CDR3 is TGTGCCAGCCGCGGGACAGATCATCAAAGGGGCTATGGCTACACCTTC. The chain employs TRBV28 and TRBJ1-2; 7 bases fit TRBD1. V dropped 8 bases and J dropped 4; count of bases not matched to a gene: 16. CDR3 length equals 16 residues. Germline V gene lookup returns CDR1 MDHEN and CDR2 SYDVKM.

The rearrangement uses TRBV5-1 and TRBJ1-1; 10 bases agree with TRBD1. CDR3 length: 13 residues. CDR1 is SGHRS and CDR2 is YFSETQ in the germline V gene. The V segment lost 4 bases and the J segment 11 bases; nucleotides outside the gene matches: 8. The chain's CDR3 is CASSGLDRGAAFF. CDR3 nucleotide sequence: TGCGCCAGCAGCGGCTTGGACAGGGGGGCCGCTTTCTTT.

The chain links TRBV4-2 to TRBJ1-2; possible D gene TRBD1, 5 bases. From germline, CDR1 is LGHNA and CDR2 YNFKEQ. V was trimmed by 4 bases and J by 3 bases, leaving 9 bases between them. CDR3 length equals 13 residues. As DNA, the CDR3 is TGTGCCAGCAGCCCGGGACGGTACTATGGCTACACCTTC. This gives the protein CASSPGRYYGYTF.

The chain couples TRBV9 to TRBJ2-1; tentatively, D is TRBD2 (7 bases). Germline lookup yields CDR1 SGDLS and CDR2 YYNGEE. V was cut by 0 bases and J by 7 bases, with 14 bases left in between. The CDR3 runs to 15 residues. CDR3 coding DNA: TGTGCCAGCAGCGTAGCTATGGGAGGGGGTAATGAGCAGTTCTTC. Translated: CASSVAMGGGNEQFF.

This clone was picked up one time. The genes are TRBV28 and TRBJ1-3; D is unclear. Germline loops: CDR1 MDHEN, CDR2 SYDVKM. The V end lost 3 bases, the J end lost 0 bases, and 9 bases lay between the germline ends. The CDR3 contains 15 residues. The CDR3 sequence is CASSFGRDSGNTIYF. The DNA for the CDR3 is TGTGCCAGCAGTTTTGGCAGAGACTCTGGAAACACCATATATTTT.

The rearrangement links TRBV11-2 to TRBJ2-7; TRBD1 matches at 10 bases. Germline V lookup: CDR1 SGHAT, CDR2 FQNNGV. V was clipped by 4 bases and J by 7 bases; unmatched bases: 10. This CDR3 spans 15 amino acids. The DNA for the CDR3 is TGTGCCAGCAGCTCATATACCGGGACAGGGGTAGAGCAGTACTTC. Translating gives CASSSYTGTGVEQYF.

The V gene is TRBV5-8, the J gene TRBJ2-2; 9 bases fit TRBD1. V lost 1 base and J lost 2; bases outside the gene matches: 3. The CDR3 totals 16 residues. Per the germline V gene, CDR1 is SGHTS and CDR2 is YDEGEE. CDR3 sequence reads: CASSLRTGANTGELFF. The CDR3 bases are TGTGCCAGCAGCTTGCGGACAGGGGCAAACACCGGGGAGCTGTTTTTT.

This clone was counted a few times. J is TRBJ2-5 and V is TRBV28, with 7 bases identical to TRBD1. Trimming removed 6 bases from V and 0 bases from J; junction bases left unmatched: 7. This CDR3 region has 15 residues. Germline CDR1 reads MDHEN; CDR2 reads SYDVKM. CDR3 residues: CASSPGTDHQETQYF. DNA of the CDR3: TGTGCCAGCAGCCCGGGGACAGACCACCAAGAGACCCAGTACTTC.

The J gene is TRBJ1-1, the V gene TRBV6-1; D perhaps matches TRBD1 (5 bases). The CDR3 is 16 amino acids. V was clipped by 2 bases and J by 1 base, with 14 bases between them. CDR1 is MNHNS, CDR2 SASEGT, per germline. The CDR3 DNA reads TGTGCCAGCAGTGAAAAGCGAGCGGACAAGAACACTGAAGCTTTCTTT. Translation: CASSEKRADKNTEAFF.

V gene TRBV30 combines with J gene TRBJ2-1; D may match TRBD1 or TRBD2 (5 bases each). The CDR3 covers 13 residues. The germline gives CDR1 GTSNPN, CDR2 SVGIG (reference sequence). Deletions cut 4 bases from V and 5 bases from J, with 12 bases between. The CDR3 sequence: CAWNEGTDNEQFF. The CDR3 bases are TGTGCCTGGAACGAAGGGACGGACAATGAGCAGTTCTTC.

This sequence joins TRBV11-2 and TRBJ2-2; 9 nucleotides agree with TRBD2. Losses at the gene ends were 5 bases for V and 4 bases for J; bases not matched to a gene: 8. This CDR3 contains 16 residues. Looked up from germline, CDR1 is SGHAT and CDR2 is FQNNGV. For the CDR3, the DNA is TGTGCCAGCAGCCCCCGGGTAGCGGGAGCCACCGGGGAGCTGTTTTTT. Amino acid sequence: CASSPRVAGATGELFF.

This clone was recorded a few times. This chain links TRBV30 with TRBJ2-1; tentatively, D is TRBD2 (6 bases). The V end lost 0 bases, the J end lost 2 bases, and 11 bases lay between the germline ends. CDR3 length: 15 residues. Germline V gives CDR1 GTSNPN, CDR2 SVGIG (reference sequence). The CDR3 here is CAWSVLARPYNEQFF. CDR3 bases: TGTGCCTGGAGTGTTCTAGCGCGGCCCTACAATGAGCAGTTCTTC.

The chain combines TRBV5-1 with TRBJ2-7, with 14 bases aligning to TRBD2. V lost 4 bases and J lost 5; bases outside the gene matches: 8. The CDR3 contains 16 residues. Germline V gene lookup returns CDR1 SGHRS and CDR2 YFSETQ. The CDR3 here is CASSTGTSGSADEQYF. In DNA, the CDR3 is TGCGCCAGCAGCACAGGGACTAGCGGGAGTGCGGACGAGCAGTACTTC.

CDR3 in DNA: TGTGCCAGCAGCCATACCGGTCTATCCTCCTACGAGCAGTACTTC. Its translation: CASSHTGLSSYEQYF. The chain couples TRBV14 to TRBJ2-7; D is ambiguous. This CDR3 comprises 15 residues. The V gene lost 3 bases and the J gene lost 0 bases, with 12 bases spanning the gap. CDR1 is SGHDN, CDR2 FVKESK, per germline.

This clone occurred a few times. The gene calls are TRBV28 and TRBJ1-2, with a possible D match to TRBD1 (6 bases). Between the trimmed V and J ends, which lost 2 bases and 7 bases, there was a span of 14 bases. Germline V gives CDR1 MDHEN, CDR2 SYDVKM. The CDR3 is 14 residues long. The CDR3 protein is CASSLGGAGGGYTF. CDR3 bases: TGTGCCAGCAGTTTAGGGGGGGCGGGTGGTGGCTACACCTTC.

The chain is built from TRBV9 and TRBJ2-7; D not resolved. The CDR3 length is 15 residues. Germline V gives CDR1 SGDLS, CDR2 YYNGEE. Trimming took off 3 bases at V and 3 bases at J, with 16 bases between the two ends. The DNA of the CDR3 is TGTGCCAGCAGCGCCGAATCCGGGCTTATCTACGAGCAGTACTTC. It is translated as CASSAESGLIYEQYF. The variable domain in full, with the rest retrieved from reference TRBV9 and TRBJ2-7, is DSGVTQTPKHLITATGQRVTLRCSPRSGDLSVYWYQQSLDQGLQFLIQYYNGEERAKGNILERFSAQQFPDLHSELNLSSLELGDSALYFCASSAESGLIYEQYFGPGTRLTVT.

The J gene is TRBJ1-1, the V gene TRBV7-3, with 9 bases that match TRBD1. V trimming: 5 bases; J trimming: 5 bases; junction bases outside the gene matches: 9. Looked up from germline, CDR1 is SGHTA and CDR2 is FQGTGA. The CDR3 loop spans 15 amino acids. Here the CDR3 DNA reads TGTGCCAGCAGCACAACAGGGGGCGGTGGGACTGAAGCTTTCTTT. This codes for CASSTTGGGGTEAFF.

The J gene is TRBJ2-7, the V gene TRBV7-2, with 8 bases lining up with TRBD1. J was trimmed by 5 bases and V by 5 bases; bases with no gene match: 8. The V gene's germline CDR1 is SGHTA and CDR2 FQGNSA. The CDR3 length is 14 residues. The CDR3 DNA reads TGTGCCAGCAGCCTGGACAGGGTTGCCGACGAGCAGTACTTC. It is translated as CASSLDRVADEQYF. Full variable domain (outside the CDR3, taken from reference TRBV7-2 and TRBJ2-7): GAGVSQSPSNKVTEKGKDVELRCDPISGHTALYWYRQSLGQGLEFLIYFQGNSAPDKSGLPSDRFSAERTGGSVSTLTIQRTQQEDSAVYLCASSLDRVADEQYFGPGTRLTVT.

This clone was counted once. The chain carries TRBV7-3 and TRBJ2-3; D may match TRBD1 or TRBD2 (5 bases each). Germline CDR1 and CDR2: SGHTA and FQGTGA. V was trimmed by 4 bases and J by 5 bases, leaving 13 bases between them. The CDR3 loop spans 14 amino acids. The CDR3 DNA follows: TGTGCCAGCAGCTCCCGAGGGGTTGGAGATACGCAGTATTTT. This sequence encodes CASSSRGVGDTQYF.

V usage is TRBV5-5 and J usage is TRBJ2-6; D gene ambiguous. CDR3 length equals 15 residues. With 4 bases removed from V and 0 bases from J, the gap between germline ends came to 8 bases. Germline V gives CDR1 SGHKS, CDR2 YYEKEE (reference sequence). CDR3 protein: CASSPDFSGANVLTF. The CDR3 nucleotides are TGTGCCAGCAGCCCCGATTTCTCTGGGGCCAACGTCCTGACTTTC.

A few counts support this clone. This chain connects TRBV28 to TRBJ2-7, with 8 nucleotides matching TRBD1. CDR1 is MDHEN and CDR2 is SYDVKM in the germline V gene. J was trimmed by 4 bases and V by 2 bases; bases with no gene match: 7. This CDR3 region has 15 residues. CDR3 residues: CASSLGDRNLYEQYF. CDR3 nucleotides: TGTGCCAGCAGTTTAGGGGACAGGAACTTGTACGAGCAGTACTTC.

This rearrangement joins TRBV6-5 to TRBJ2-3; D not resolved. The CDR3 contains 14 residues. Trimming pared 4 bases from V and 1 base from J, leaving 9 bases between. CDR1 and CDR2 (germline): MNHEY, SVGAGI. CDR3 protein: CASSFDGRTDTQYF. CDR3 coding DNA: TGTGCCAGCAGTTTCGACGGCCGCACAGATACGCAGTATTTT.

This chain links TRBV30 with TRBJ1-6; TRBD1 agrees at 7 bases. The trim removed 0 bases at V and 10 bases at J, leaving 6 bases unmatched. Germline V gives CDR1 GTSNPN, CDR2 SVGIG (reference sequence). This CDR3 is built from 14 residues. CDR3: CAWSVDRVRSPLHF. CDR3 coding DNA: TGTGCCTGGAGTGTAGACAGGGTGAGGTCACCCCTCCACTTT.

The J gene is TRBJ1-5, the V gene TRBV27; no definite D call. Germline CDR1 is MNHEY and CDR2 is SMNVEV (reference sequence). The CDR3 extends over 16 amino acids. Trimming stripped 5 bases from V and 0 bases from J, with 14 bases between. The CDR3 sequence: CASSPSRISSNQPQHF. CDR3 DNA sequence: TGTGCCAGCAGTCCCTCCCGTATAAGTAGCAATCAGCCCCAGCATTTT.

The gene calls are TRBV6-4 and TRBJ2-1; either TRBD1 or TRBD2 may supply D (5 bases each). The CDR3 contains 17 residues. V was trimmed by 0 bases and J by 6 bases, leaving 18 bases between them. Per the germline V gene, CDR1 is MRHNA and CDR2 is SNTAGT. CDR3 nucleotide sequence: TGTGCCAGCAGTGACTCGAGAGGGAGATTTGGGGGCAATGAGCAGTTCTTC. Its translation: CASSDSRGRFGGNEQFF.

The chain employs TRBV11-3 and TRBJ2-3; tentatively, D is TRBD2 (5 bases). The V and J ends lost 0 bases and 4 bases respectively, with 8 bases between them. This CDR3 is 14 amino acids long. The germline V gene encodes CDR1 SGHNT and CDR2 YENEEA. CDR3 sequence: CASSLDGSSDTQYF. Written as DNA, the CDR3 is TGTGCCAGCAGCTTAGATGGGAGCTCAGATACGCAGTATTTT.

The J gene is TRBJ1-3, the V gene TRBV9; tentative D call: TRBD1 (5 bases). Trimming took 3 bases from V and 4 from J, leaving 8 bases between them. This CDR3 is built from 13 residues. Germline-derived CDR1 and CDR2 are SGDLS and YYNGEE. This CDR3 reads CASSDNRGNTIYF. CDR3 in DNA: TGTGCCAGCAGCGACAACAGGGGAAACACCATATATTTT. Drawing the rest from reference TRBV9 and TRBJ1-3, the complete variable domain is DSGVTQTPKHLITATGQRVTLRCSPRSGDLSVYWYQQSLDQGLQFLIQYYNGEERAKGNILERFSAQQFPDLHSELNLSSLELGDSALYFCASSDNRGNTIYFGEGSWLTVV.

The rearrangement uses TRBV4-1 and TRBJ2-7, with TRBD2 identical over 9 bases. The CDR3 is 21 amino acids. The germline CDR1 and CDR2 sequences are MGHRA and YSYEKL. V was pared by 4 bases and J by 4 bases, with 26 bases of the junction left unmatched. CDR3 protein: CASSRAPGTSLTSGREYEQYF. CDR3 bases: TGCGCCAGCAGCCGAGCACCGGGGACAAGCCTAACTAGCGGGCGAGAGTACGAGCAGTACTTC.